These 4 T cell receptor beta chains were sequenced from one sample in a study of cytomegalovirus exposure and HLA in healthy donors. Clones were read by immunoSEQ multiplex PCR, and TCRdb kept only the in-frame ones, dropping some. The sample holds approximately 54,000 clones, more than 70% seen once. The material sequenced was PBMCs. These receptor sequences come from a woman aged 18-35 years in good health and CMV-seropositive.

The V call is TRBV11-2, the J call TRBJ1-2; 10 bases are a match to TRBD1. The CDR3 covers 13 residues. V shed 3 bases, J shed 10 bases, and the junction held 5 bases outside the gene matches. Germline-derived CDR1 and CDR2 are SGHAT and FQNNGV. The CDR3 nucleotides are TGTGCCAGCAGCTTTGGGACAGGGGCCACCTACACCTTC. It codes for CASSFGTGATYTF.

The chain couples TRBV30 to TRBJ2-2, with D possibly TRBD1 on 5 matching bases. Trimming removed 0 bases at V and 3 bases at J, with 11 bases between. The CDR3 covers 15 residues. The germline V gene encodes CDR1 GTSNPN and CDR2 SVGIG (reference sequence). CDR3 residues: CAWSVPREDTGELFF. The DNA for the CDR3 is TGTGCCTGGAGTGTACCCAGGGAAGACACCGGGGAGCTGTTTTTT.

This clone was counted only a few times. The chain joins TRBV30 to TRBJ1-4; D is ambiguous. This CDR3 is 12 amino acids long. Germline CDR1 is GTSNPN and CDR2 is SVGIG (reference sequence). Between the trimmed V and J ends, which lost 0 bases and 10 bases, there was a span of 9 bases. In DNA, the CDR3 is TGTGCCTGGAGTGTCAAAGGGAGAAAACTGTTTTTT. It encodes CAWSVKGRKLFF.

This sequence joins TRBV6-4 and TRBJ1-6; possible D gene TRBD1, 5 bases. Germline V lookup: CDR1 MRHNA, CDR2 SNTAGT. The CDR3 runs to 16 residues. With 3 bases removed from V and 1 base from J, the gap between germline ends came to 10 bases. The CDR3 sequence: CASSEFGGSYNSPLHF. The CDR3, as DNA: TGTGCCAGCAGTGAATTCGGGGGGTCCTATAATTCACCCCTCCACTTT.